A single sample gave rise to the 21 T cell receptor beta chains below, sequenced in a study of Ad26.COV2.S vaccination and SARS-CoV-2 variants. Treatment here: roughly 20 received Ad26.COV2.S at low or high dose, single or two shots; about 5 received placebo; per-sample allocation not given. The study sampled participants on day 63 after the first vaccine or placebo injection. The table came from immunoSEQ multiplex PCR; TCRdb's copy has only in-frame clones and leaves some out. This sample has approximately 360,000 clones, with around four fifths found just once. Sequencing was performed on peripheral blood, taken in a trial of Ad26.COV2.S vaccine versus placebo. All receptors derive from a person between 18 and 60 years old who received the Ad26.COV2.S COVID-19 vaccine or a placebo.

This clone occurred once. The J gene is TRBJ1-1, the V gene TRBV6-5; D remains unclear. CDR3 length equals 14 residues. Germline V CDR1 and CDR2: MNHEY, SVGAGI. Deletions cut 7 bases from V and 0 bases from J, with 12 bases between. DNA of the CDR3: TGTGCCAGCACCGAAGGGCGGATGAACACTGAAGCTTTCTTT. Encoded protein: CASTEGRMNTEAFF.

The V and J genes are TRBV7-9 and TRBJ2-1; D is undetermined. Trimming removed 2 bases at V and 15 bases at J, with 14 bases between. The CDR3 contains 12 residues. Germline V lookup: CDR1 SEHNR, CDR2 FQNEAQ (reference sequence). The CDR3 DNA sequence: TGTGCCAGCAGCTTATATGGGCAGCCCCTGTTCTTC. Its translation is CASSLYGQPLFF.

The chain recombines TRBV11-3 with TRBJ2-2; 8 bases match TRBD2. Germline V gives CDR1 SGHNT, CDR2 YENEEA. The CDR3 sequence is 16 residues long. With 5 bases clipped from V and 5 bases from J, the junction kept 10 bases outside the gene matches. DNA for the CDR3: TGTGCCAGCAGCCCCCGGGGGGGGCCGGGGACCGGGGAGCTGTTTTTT. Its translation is CASSPRGGPGTGELFF.

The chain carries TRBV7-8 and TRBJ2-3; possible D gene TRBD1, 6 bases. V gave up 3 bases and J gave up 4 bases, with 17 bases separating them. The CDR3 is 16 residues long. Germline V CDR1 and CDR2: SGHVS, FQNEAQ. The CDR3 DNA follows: TGTGCCAGCAGCTTTATGGAGTTGACAGGTTCAGATACGCAGTATTTT. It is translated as CASSFMELTGSDTQYF.

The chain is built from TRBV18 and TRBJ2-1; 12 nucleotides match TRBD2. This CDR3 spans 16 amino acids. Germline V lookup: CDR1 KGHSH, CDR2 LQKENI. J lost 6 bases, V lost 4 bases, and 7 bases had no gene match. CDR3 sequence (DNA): TGTGCCAGCTCACTGACACTAGCGGGAGGCAGCAATGAGCAGTTCTTC. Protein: CASSLTLAGGSNEQFF.

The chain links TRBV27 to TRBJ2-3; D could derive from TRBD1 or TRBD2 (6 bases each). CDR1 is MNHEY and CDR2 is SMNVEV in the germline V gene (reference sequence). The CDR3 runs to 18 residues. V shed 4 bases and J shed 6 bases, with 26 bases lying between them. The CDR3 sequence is CASSWVGGLGTTGDTQYF. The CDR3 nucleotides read TGTGCCAGCAGTTGGGTAGGGGGGTTGGGGACCACTGGGGATACGCAGTATTTT.

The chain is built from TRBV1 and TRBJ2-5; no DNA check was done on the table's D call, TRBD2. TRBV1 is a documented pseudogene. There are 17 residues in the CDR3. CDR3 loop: CTSSQARPRAGEETQYF. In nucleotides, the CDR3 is TGCACCAGCAGCCAAGCCAGGCCCCGAGCGGGGGAAGAGACCCAGTACTTC.

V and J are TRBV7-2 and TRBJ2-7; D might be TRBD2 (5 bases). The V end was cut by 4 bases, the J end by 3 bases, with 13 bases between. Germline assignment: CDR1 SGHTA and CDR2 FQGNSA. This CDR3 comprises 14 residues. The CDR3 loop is CASSSTPGNYEQYF. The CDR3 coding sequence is TGTGCCAGCAGCTCCACGCCGGGGAACTACGAGCAGTACTTC.

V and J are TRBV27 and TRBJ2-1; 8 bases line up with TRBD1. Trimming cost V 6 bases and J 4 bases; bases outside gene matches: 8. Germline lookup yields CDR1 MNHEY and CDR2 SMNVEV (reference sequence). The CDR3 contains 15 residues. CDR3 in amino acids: CASRTTGVSYNEQFF. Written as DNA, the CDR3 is TGTGCCAGCAGGACGACAGGGGTATCGTACAATGAGCAGTTCTTC.

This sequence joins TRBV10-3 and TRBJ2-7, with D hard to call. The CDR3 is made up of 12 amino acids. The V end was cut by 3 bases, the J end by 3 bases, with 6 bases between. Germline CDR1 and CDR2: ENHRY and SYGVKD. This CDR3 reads CAISDTYYEQYF. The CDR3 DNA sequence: TGTGCCATCAGTGACACTTACTACGAGCAGTACTTC.

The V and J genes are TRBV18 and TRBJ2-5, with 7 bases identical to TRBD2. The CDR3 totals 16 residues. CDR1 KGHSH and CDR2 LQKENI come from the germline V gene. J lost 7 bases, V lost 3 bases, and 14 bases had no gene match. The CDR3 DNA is TGTGCCAGCTCACCTCGGGTGGCTAGCGGCTTCGGGACCCAGTACTTC. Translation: CASSPRVASGFGTQYF.

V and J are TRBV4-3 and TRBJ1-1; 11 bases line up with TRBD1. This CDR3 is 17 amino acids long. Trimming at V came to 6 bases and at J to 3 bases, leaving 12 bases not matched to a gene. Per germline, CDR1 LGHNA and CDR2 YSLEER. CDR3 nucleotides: TGCGCCAGCAGACCCGGGACAGGGGGTATTTTGGACACTGAAGCTTTCTTT. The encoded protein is CASRPGTGGILDTEAFF.

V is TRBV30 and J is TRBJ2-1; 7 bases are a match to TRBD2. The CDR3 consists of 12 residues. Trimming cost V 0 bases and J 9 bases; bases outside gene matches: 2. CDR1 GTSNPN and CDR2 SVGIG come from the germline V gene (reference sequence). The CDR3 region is CAWSVGGFEQFF. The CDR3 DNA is TGTGCCTGGAGTGTGGGAGGGTTTGAGCAGTTCTTC.

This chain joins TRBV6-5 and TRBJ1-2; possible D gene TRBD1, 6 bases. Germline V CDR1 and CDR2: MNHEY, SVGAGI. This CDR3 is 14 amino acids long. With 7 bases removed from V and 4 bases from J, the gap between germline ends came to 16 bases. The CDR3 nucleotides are TGTGCCAGCACTAGGGGGGGACAATCCTATGGCTACACCTTC. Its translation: CASTRGGQSYGYTF.

CDR3 bases: TGTGCCAGCCAGGAAGGGACAGGCGGGGCGTCCGAGCAGTACTTC. Protein sequence: CASQEGTGGASEQYF. This rearrangement joins TRBV27 to TRBJ2-7; 8 bases match TRBD1. Losses at the gene ends were 8 bases for V and 6 bases for J; bases not matched to a gene: 15. In germline, CDR1 is MNHEY, CDR2 SMNVEV (reference sequence). The CDR3 extends over 15 amino acids.

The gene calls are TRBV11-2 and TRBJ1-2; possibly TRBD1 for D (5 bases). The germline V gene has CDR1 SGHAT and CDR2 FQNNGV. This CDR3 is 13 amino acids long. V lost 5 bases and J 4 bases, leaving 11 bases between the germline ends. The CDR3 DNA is TGTGCCAGCAGCCACGACAGCGTCTATGGCTACACCTTC. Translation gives CASSHDSVYGYTF.

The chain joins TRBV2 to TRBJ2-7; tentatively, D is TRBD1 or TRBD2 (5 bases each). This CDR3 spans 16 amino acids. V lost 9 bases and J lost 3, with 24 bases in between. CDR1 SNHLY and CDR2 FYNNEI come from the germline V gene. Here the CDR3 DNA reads TGTGCCAGTGAGGGGTTTGCAAGGGAGTCGAACTACGAGCAGTACTTC. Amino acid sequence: CASEGFARESNYEQYF.

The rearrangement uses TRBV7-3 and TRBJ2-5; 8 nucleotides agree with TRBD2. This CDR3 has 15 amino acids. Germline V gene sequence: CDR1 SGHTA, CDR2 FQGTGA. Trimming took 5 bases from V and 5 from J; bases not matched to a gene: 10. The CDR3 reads CASSPDGLALETQYF. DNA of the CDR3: TGTGCCAGCAGCCCGGACGGACTAGCATTGGAGACCCAGTACTTC.

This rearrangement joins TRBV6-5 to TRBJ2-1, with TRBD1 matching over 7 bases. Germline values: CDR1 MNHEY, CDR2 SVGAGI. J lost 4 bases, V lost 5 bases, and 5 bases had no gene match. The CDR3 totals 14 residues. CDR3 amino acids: CASSRDSGYNEQFF. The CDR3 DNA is TGTGCCAGCAGTCGGGACAGCGGATACAATGAGCAGTTCTTC.

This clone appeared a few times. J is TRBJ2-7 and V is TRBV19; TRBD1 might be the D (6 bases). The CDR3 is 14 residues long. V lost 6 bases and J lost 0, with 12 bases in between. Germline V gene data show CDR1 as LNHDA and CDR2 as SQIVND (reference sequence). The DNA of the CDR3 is TGTGCCAGTAGCACAGGGCCCTACTCCTACGAGCAGTACTTC. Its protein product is CASSTGPYSYEQYF.

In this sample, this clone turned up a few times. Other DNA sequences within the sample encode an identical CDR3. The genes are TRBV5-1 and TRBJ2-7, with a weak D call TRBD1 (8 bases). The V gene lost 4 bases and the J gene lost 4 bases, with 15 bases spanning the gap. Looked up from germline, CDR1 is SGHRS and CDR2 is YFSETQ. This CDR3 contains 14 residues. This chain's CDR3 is CASSTGQGGYEQYF. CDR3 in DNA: TGCGCCAGCAGCACAGGACAGGGAGGGTACGAGCAGTACTTC.